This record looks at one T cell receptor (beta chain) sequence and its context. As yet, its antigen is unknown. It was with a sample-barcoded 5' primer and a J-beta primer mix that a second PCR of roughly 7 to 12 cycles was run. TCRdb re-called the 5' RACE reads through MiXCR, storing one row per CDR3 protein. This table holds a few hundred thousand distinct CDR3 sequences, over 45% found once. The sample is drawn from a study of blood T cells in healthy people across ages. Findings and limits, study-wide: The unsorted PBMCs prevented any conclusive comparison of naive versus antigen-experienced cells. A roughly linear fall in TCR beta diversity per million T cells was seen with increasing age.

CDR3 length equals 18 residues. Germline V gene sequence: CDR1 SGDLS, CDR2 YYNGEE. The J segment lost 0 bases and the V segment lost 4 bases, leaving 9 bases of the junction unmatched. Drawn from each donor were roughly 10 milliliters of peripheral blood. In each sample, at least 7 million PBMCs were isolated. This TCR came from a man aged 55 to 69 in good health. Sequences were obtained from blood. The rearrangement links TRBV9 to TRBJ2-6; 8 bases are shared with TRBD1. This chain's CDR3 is CASSPGQGRSSGANVLTF. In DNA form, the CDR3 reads TGTGCCAGCAGCCCCGGACAGGGACGAAGCTCTGGGGCCAACGTCCTGACTTTC.